The entry that follows covers one TCR beta chain sequence. The target antigen is unknown. This CDR3 has 13 residues. The germline gives CDR1 SGHAT, CDR2 FQNNGV. Trimming took 0 bases from V and 10 from J, leaving 12 bases between them. TCR cDNA was made by 5'RACE template switching, adding a universal primer site and UMIs. TCRdb called the 5' RACE reads again in MiXCR, with one record for every CDR3 protein. The table includes 300,000 to 400,000 distinct CDR3 sequences, roughly a tenth detected once. This sample is part of a study of T cells after yellow fever vaccination. Study details: Preparation used SMART-Seq v4 Ultra Low Input for the low-cell-number fractions. Points from the study as a whole: The bulk population could contribute abundant contaminating clonotypes to FACS-sorted repertoires. CD4 and CD8 compartments shared a small share of clonotypes, likely from convergent recombination.

The receptor comes from a man between 18 and 35 years old who received the YFV17D yellow fever vaccine. The source material was CD4+ T cells sorted from PBMCs, sampled 45 days after the yellow fever booster vaccination. The chain employs TRBV11-2 and TRBJ1-1, with D possibly matching TRBD1 (6 bases). The CDR3 loop is CASSLERGLPAFF. The CDR3 nucleotides are TGTGCCAGCAGCTTAGAGCGGGGGCTTCCAGCTTTCTTT. Filled out from reference TRBV11-2 and TRBJ1-1, the complete variable domain reads EAGVAQSPRYKIIEKRQSVAFWCNPISGHATLYWYQQILGQGPKLLIQFQNNGVVDDSQLPKDRFSAERLKGVDSTLKIQPAKLEDSAVYLCASSLERGLPAFFGQGTRLTVV.